The present entry profiles one TCR beta chain with its context. Which antigen it targets is not known. It has no much larger one-base neighbor in the sample; base qualities were not kept. The cohort comprised hundreds of healthy bone marrow donors. At the time of sampling, every cohort member was nominally healthy, though immune exposures that went unrecorded were likely present. The donor tested CMV seronegative, placing the donor among the 350 to 400 seronegative members of the cohort. Each donor provided a peripheral blood sample, and peripheral blood mononuclear cells were used for TCR beta sequencing. The Qiagen DNeasy Blood Extraction Kit was used to extract genomic DNA from the blood cell samples. Preparation of the library involved the immunoSEQ multiplex PCR assay. For the multiplex PCR, a mixture combining 60 forward primers for TCR Vbeta segments and 13 reverse primers for TCR Jbeta segments was used. The CDR3 region of rearranged TCR beta genes was amplified from genomic DNA by a multiplex PCR assay. Amplified TCR beta libraries were sequenced as 87-base-pair reads on the Illumina HiSeq System. In the source study's methods: A later analysis counted tens of millions of unique TCR beta chains across the 666 repertoires, and 10 million to 12 million of these chains were shared by at least two donors. To remove PCR and sequencing errors, raw reads were error-corrected and collapsed into unique sequences using a nearest-neighbor algorithm that merged closely related sequences. CDR3 sequences were aligned to IMGT reference sequences to assign V, D and J gene segments. For a sequence to be retained, a match of at least six nucleotides to both a V gene segment and a J gene segment was required. A rearrangement counted as productive if the CDR3 had no stop codons and remained in frame with V and J, and every other rearrangement counted as non-productive. CDR3 was defined by IMGT convention, running from the second conserved V-encoded cysteine to the conserved J-encoded phenylalanine. In an earlier analysis of around 640 of the donors, sequences lacking an unambiguous match to a single V gene segment were excluded. In an earlier analysis of 450 to 750 of the donors, a V segment was called functional when productive rearrangements were above 56.7%, and segregating when the standard deviation between donors exceeded 5%. To diagnose cytomegalovirus status from the catalog of TCR beta chain sequences, a statistical classification framework was built. A later analysis assigned V and J genes by comparing TCR nucleotide sequences with IMGT/GENE-DB human TR gene sequences. The TCRdist pipeline was used in a later analysis to assign CDR3 sequences and most-parsimonious VDJ recombination scenarios. A later analysis defined each TCR beta chain by its CDR3 amino acid sequence plus V-gene family, and excluded reads lacking a unique V-gene family. In a later analysis, some 600 highly shared, low-generation-probability nucleotide sequences were removed to address suspected cross-contamination and a sequencing artifact. In a later analysis, a clonal expansion index for each public chain was calculated from normalized within-repertoire ranks of inferred template counts. In a later analysis, generation probabilities were computed with a VDJ recombination model fitted to out-of-frame rearrangements, and the resulting probabilities were checked against IGoR. A later analysis scored TCR-TCR, TCR-HLA and TCR-CMV co-occurrence with hypergeometric tests, applying a repertoire-size bias correction to TCR pairs. False discovery rates were estimated in a later analysis by permuting HLA or CMV assignments 20 times. In a later analysis, co-occurring TCRs were grouped using DBSCAN, with TCRdist sequence similarity added in when clustering inside HLA-allele-positive subsets. Repertoires with fewer than 30,000 or more than 120,000 public chains, plus five repertoires with anomalous nucleotide sharing, were excluded from co-occurrence clustering. TCRdb holds this immuneACCESS table with in-frame rearrangements only. Some clones are missing; in checked studies, unresolved V genes explain under half, and the rest has no known cause. V and J calls and clone size follow that table, whereas D and trimming were derived from the DNA. The sample records some 200,000 clones, approximately 79% of which are singletons. The ten largest clonotypes hold roughly 1.6% of the sample.

This sample was taken from a study of cytomegalovirus exposure and HLA in healthy donors (dated by TCRdb to the late 2010s). Regarding the research as a whole: An earlier analysis of 587 of the donors reported 276 Gb of sequence data and roughly 120 million unique TCR beta sequences obtained from approximately 180 million T cells. An early release that covered roughly 600 HLA-typed donors contained about 300 gigabases of sequencing data and 70 million to 100 million unique TCR sequences. Of the 300 to 450 genotyped donors, 75% to 85% were placed in the genetic ancestry cluster associated with self-reported Caucasian donors. The aim of the study was to test whether cataloging public T cell receptors could identify signatures of past pathogen exposure. The study profiled the T cell repertoires of hundreds of subjects by immunosequencing and related them to cytomegalovirus serostatus. A separate validation cohort of 100 to 150 different subjects was used in addition to the approximately 640-subject first cohort. To predict cytomegalovirus infection status, the study brought together high-throughput TCR immunosequencing, statistical association of individual TCRs with disease status, and machine learning. To study patterns of TCR occurrence, a later analysis re-analyzed previously published TCR beta repertoires from several hundred donors and added high-resolution HLA genotyping. In the later analysis, no new phenotypic data were used to find candidate immune exposures; instead, reliance was placed on TCR beta sequences and their occurrence across donors. To decide whether each TCR beta V gene segment behaved as functional or pseudogenic, an earlier analysis of some 570 of the donors relied on high-throughput TCR beta sequencing. Donor age, sex, ethnicity and CMV serostatus were collected together with the repertoire data. Genome-wide SNP genotypes for about 65% of the 666 donors were used in a later genetic analysis, which treated that subset as a discovery cohort. Every repertoire in the discovery cohort had been generated on one and the same sequencing platform. HLA typing included class I and class II loci at four-digit resolution. The number of donors typed differed by locus, with 629-630 for A, B, C, DRB1 and DQB1, roughly 550 for DQA1, over 600 for DPA1, and 400 to 490 for DPB1. Because of strong linkage in the cohort, roughly five DR-DQ haplotypes were treated as single units for association and clustering. On average, around 240,000 unique TCR beta nucleotide sequences were sequenced per donor among 398 genotyped donors of the cohort, with roughly 18% of those sequences being non-productive.

Counted from cysteine to phenylalanine, this CDR3 has 15 amino acids. Only the CDR3 part of the read is kept: 45 bases, read in frame from the first base. Looking up the germline V gene (reference sequence) yields CDR1 MNHNY and CDR2 SVGAGI. V is pruned by 5 bases and J by 3 bases, leaving 7 bases of the junction without a gene match. Paper-wide results and their limitations: HLA typing was unavailable for some donors at each locus, so association tests used only the typed subset. According to a later analysis, parvovirus B19, influenza, CMV and Epstein-Barr virus appeared linked to several top co-occurrence clusters. Approximately 16 rarely observed V segments, including chromosome 9 orphons, were excluded from the earlier analysis of about 610 of the donors because counts were too low. A later analysis found that TCR association rates varied across HLA loci, with DRB1 alleles showing the most associated TCRs and HLA-C alleles the fewest. The cohort was sequenced for TCR beta chains only, and without alpha or paired-chain data the features that could be detected were limited. While some public TCRs were present in many individuals, most TCR sequences turned up only very rarely across donors. In a later analysis, HLA-associated TCR beta chains were found to be more clonally expanded and to have lower generation probabilities than equally common non-associated chains. In a later analysis, most CMV-associated TCR beta chains were found to appear HLA-restricted, with HLA associations seemingly driven largely by CMV exposure. The sequencing pipeline was judged likely to have produced a cluster of highly shared sequence variants as a technical artifact. The authors suggested that the approach could potentially be generalized to other disease states and immunological phenotypes. CMV serostatus was the only immune exposure information available for the cohort. A further reported finding was that TCR beta sequences accurately predicted the HLA-A and HLA-B alleles for most subjects in the first cohort. According to a later genetic analysis, donors in an Asian-associated ancestry cluster had fewer N-insertions in productive TCRs than the approximately 610-donor mean. A later genetic analysis associated a missense DCLRE1C variant with V-gene and J-gene trimming of TCR beta chains, and an independent cohort replicated the association. Linkage disequilibrium might explain the correlated functional status among segregating V segments, but an unknown experimental factor could not be excluded. Because the 87-base-pair reads could not distinguish some IMGT-functional V segments, including TRBV6-2 and TRBV6-3, those segments were excluded. In vitro tests confirmed that a few of the cytomegalovirus-associated TCR beta chains recognize cytomegalovirus antigens. In an earlier analysis of about 550 of the donors, most TCR beta V segments were observed in productive rearrangements about 87% or about 30% of the time, broadly matching IMGT annotations. In both the original and validation cohorts, the classifier was reported to diagnose cytomegalovirus status with high specificity and sensitivity. Presence/absence analyses assumed roughly uniform sequencing depth across donors, an assumption that may not hold. At a false discovery rate of 0.05, a later analysis linked roughly 17,000 TCR beta sequences to specific HLA alleles. When HLA alleles, especially DR and DQ, strongly co-occurred, TCR associations were difficult to assign to individual alleles. The study listed 150 to 200 TCR beta chains as associated with cytomegalovirus.

The TCR was taken from a man aged 50-60 years in good health and CMV-seronegative. Sample: PBMCs. In this chain, TRBV6-6 is recombined with TRBJ2-7; 10 central nucleotides agree with TRBD1. The sequenced DNA is TGTGCCAGCAGTGACCAAGGACAGGGGGTCTACGAGCAGTACTTC. It translates as CASSDQGQGVYEQYF.